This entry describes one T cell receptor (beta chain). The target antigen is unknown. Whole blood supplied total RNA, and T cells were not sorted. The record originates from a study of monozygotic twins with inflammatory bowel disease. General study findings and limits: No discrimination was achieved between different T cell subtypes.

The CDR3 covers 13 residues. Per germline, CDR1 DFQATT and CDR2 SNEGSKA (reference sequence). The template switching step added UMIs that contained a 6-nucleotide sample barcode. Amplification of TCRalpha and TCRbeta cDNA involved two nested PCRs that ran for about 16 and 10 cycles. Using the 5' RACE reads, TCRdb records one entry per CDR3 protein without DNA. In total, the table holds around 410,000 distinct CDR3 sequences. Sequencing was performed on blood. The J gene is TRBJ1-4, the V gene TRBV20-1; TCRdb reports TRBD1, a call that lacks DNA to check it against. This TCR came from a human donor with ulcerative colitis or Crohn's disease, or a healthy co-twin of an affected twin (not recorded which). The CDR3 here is CSARSRGREKLFF.